This is a list of T cell receptor beta chains from one sample in a study of T cells in Graves' hyperthyroidism and ophthalmopathy. TCRdb called the multiplex PCR reads again in MiXCR, with one record for every CDR3 protein. The sample has about 410,000 distinct CDR3 sequences, about 15% seen once; the top ten hold around a fifth. Sequenced input: blood. These TCRs come from a woman younger than 45 with Graves' ophthalmopathy. The CDR3 runs from the conserved cysteine through the conserved F or W. Fields, in order: V gene, J gene, D gene, CDR3 protein. The D gene is left open where the match is weak.

TRBV7-9	TRBJ1-1	NA	CASSAQSNRAEAFF
TRBV6-1	TRBJ2-5	NA	CASSDMLETQYF
TRBV2	TRBJ2-1	NA	CASNLGTLPYSEQFF
TRBV7-2	TRBJ2-7	NA	CASSLGTGTSTYEQYF
TRBV20-1	TRBJ1-2	TRBD1	CITGGSGPYGHTF
TRBV29-1	TRBJ2-1	TRBD2	CSVVPGLADLYNEQFF
TRBV28	TRBJ1-5	NA	CASRQTGVRNQPQHF
TRBV6-1	TRBJ2-5	TRBD2	CASNPSGGVQETQYF
TRBV2	TRBJ1-6	TRBD1	CASSSDRGSYNSPLHF
TRBV9	TRBJ2-7	TRBD1	CASSVDAGTGVSGEQYF
TRBV7-9	TRBJ2-3	TRBD2	CASSPTGTSRTDTQYF
TRBV20-1	TRBJ2-3	TRBD2	CSAYPGLPGGDTQYF
TRBV29-1	TRBJ1-1	NA	CSGRDLLDTEAFF
TRBV6-1	TRBJ2-6	NA	CASRTGRGANVLTF
TRBV20-1	TRBJ1-5	NA	CSASTGGANNQPQHF
TRBV24-1	TRBJ2-2	NA	CATSDHISQGTGELFF
TRBV28	TRBJ2-5	NA	CASRLRETQYF
TRBV28	TRBJ2-3	TRBD1	CASSKDRGRVIDTQYF
TRBV7-3	TRBJ2-2	NA	CASSYRTSEERATGELFF
TRBV20-1	TRBJ1-5	NA	CSASRFGRISNQPQHF
TRBV12-3/TRBV12-4	TRBJ2-1	NA	CASSLGMDEQFF
TRBV28	TRBJ1-5	NA	CASSLYVEGQPQHF
TRBV20-1	TRBJ2-5	TRBD2	CSASQRGVQETQYF
TRBV28	TRBJ1-2	TRBD1	CASLRGHHGYTF
TRBV29-1	TRBJ2-7	NA	CSVDRNYEQYF
TRBV4-1	TRBJ1-3	NA	CASSQETATSGNTIYF
TRBV6-2/TRBV6-3	TRBJ2-7	NA	CASGESGVYEQYF
TRBV2	TRBJ2-3	TRBD1	CARAPAGQGADTQYF
TRBV24-1	TRBJ2-5	TRBD2	CATSDVGLAGGQETQYF
TRBV13	TRBJ1-2	NA	CASSLIAGNYGYTF
TRBV5-1	TRBJ1-1	NA	CASSAKVATEAFF
TRBV27	TRBJ2-7	TRBD2	CASSSPTGTSGLYEQYF
TRBV15	TRBJ1-2	TRBD1	CATSRDRTGNTYGYTF
TRBV6-1	TRBJ1-6	TRBD1	CASSRQGYNSPLHF
TRBV7-2	TRBJ1-5	NA	CATGNAGNQPQHF
TRBV7-9	TRBJ2-7	TRBD1	CASSLPSPDRGHSTPRPHLGEQYF
TRBV20-1	TRBJ2-5	NA	CSADSGPQETQYF
TRBV3-1	TRBJ1-2	NA	CASSQPGGGYTF
TRBV6-1	TRBJ2-1	TRBD1	CASSPRQGPYNEQFF
TRBV7-7	TRBJ1-4	NA	CASSPGTGDNEKLFF
TRBV30	TRBJ2-7	TRBD2	CAWSDGGGASYEQYF
TRBV6-2/TRBV6-3	TRBJ2-1	NA	CASSETSPFNEQFF
TRBV12-3/TRBV12-4	TRBJ1-6	NA	CASSSGGSSPLHF
TRBV27	TRBJ2-3	NA	CASRGGAVGTDTQYF
TRBV7-9	TRBJ1-2	TRBD1	CASSLGQGPYGYTF
TRBV3-1	TRBJ2-7	NA	CASSPGAGKYEQYF
TRBV7-2	TRBJ2-7	TRBD2	CASSLETSGGGEQYF
TRBV7-9	TRBJ2-1	TRBD2	CASSSPGGGAYNEQFF
TRBV7-2	TRBJ2-3	NA	CASSSEDTQYF
TRBV6-2/TRBV6-3	TRBJ2-5	NA	CASLRGQETQYF
TRBV28	TRBJ2-1	TRBD1	CASSTPGQGTYNEQFF
TRBV2	TRBJ2-7	NA	CASSQLGLYF
TRBV19	TRBJ2-7	TRBD1	CASGTGDPYEQYF
TRBV7-2	TRBJ2-3	NA	CASHFGGRTDTQYF
TRBV4-1	TRBJ2-3	NA	CASSLASHSTDTQYF
TRBV24-1	TRBJ2-7	NA	CATSDPVTYEQYF
TRBV27	TRBJ2-1	TRBD2	CASISGDYNEQFF